This T cell receptor beta chain was sequenced for a study of Ad26.COV2.S vaccination and SARS-CoV-2 variants. Study-wide findings and caveats: Non-spike TCR breadth showed similarity between vaccine and placebo recipients. Reported findings describe substantial breadth in spike-specific CD8+ and CD4+ T cell responses following vaccination. The placebo group had lower spike-specific TCR breadth than the vaccine recipients did.

Generated by immunoSEQ multiplex PCR, the TCRdb table keeps only in-frame clones and is missing some. The sample has some 180,000 clones, approximately 88% seen once. Note on this clone: The antigen remains undetermined.

V lost 6 bases and J 1 base, leaving 7 bases between the germline ends. The CDR3 length is 12 residues. Germline CDR1 is MNHEY and CDR2 is SMNVEV (reference sequence). The sequenced sample was peripheral blood, obtained after recovery from COVID-19. This chain joins TRBV27 and TRBJ2-7; D may be TRBD1 or TRBD2 (5 bases each). The source of this sequence is a human donor who had recovered from COVID-19. CDR3 coding DNA: TGTGCCAGCAGGGGGGTGTCCTACGAGCAGTACTTC. This sequence encodes CASRGVSYEQYF.